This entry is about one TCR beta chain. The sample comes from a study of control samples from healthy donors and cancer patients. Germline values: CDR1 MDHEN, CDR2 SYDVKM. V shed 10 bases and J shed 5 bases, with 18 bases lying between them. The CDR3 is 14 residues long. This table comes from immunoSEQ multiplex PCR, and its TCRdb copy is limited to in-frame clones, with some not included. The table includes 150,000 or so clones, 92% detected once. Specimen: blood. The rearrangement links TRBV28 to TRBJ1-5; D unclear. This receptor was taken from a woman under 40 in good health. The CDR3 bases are TGTGCCACCCGACCGTTAAGGGTATATCAGCCCCAGCATTTT. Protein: CATRPLRVYQPQHF.